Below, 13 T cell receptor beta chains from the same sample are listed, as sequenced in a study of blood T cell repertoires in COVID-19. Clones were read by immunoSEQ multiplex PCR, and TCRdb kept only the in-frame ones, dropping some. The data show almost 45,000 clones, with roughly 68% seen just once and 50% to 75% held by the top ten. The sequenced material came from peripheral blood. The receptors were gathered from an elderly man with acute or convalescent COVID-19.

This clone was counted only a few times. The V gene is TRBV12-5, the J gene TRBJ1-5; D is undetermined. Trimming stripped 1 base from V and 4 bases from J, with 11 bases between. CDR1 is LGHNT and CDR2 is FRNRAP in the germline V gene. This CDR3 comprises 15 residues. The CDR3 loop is CASGLGSSGNQPQHF. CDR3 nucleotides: TGTGCTAGTGGTTTGGGGTCCTCAGGAAATCAGCCCCAGCATTTT.

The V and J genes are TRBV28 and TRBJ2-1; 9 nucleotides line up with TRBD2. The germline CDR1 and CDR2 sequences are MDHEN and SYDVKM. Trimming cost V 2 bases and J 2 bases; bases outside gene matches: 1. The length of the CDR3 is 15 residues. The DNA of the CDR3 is TGTGCCAGCAGTTTAGCGGGAGGGCCCTACAATGAGCAGTTCTTC. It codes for CASSLAGGPYNEQFF.

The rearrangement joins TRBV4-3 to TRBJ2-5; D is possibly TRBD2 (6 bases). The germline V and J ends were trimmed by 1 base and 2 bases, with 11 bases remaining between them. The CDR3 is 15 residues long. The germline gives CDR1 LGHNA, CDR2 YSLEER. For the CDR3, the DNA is TGCGCCAGCAGCCAAGCCCCCGGGAGTCAAGAGACCCAGTACTTC. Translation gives CASSQAPGSQETQYF.

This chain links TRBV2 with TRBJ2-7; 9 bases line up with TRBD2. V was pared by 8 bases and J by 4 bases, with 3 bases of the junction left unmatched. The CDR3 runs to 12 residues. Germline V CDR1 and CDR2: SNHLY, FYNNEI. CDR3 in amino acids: CASGTSQYEQYF. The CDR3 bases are TGTGCCAGCGGGACTAGCCAATACGAGCAGTACTTC.

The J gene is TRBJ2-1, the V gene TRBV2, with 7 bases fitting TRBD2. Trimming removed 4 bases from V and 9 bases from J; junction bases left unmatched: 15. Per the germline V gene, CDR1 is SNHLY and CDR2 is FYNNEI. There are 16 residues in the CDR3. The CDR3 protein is CASSGTGGRNFREQFF. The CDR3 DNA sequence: TGTGCCAGCAGTGGTACGGGAGGCCGTAATTTCCGTGAGCAGTTCTTC.

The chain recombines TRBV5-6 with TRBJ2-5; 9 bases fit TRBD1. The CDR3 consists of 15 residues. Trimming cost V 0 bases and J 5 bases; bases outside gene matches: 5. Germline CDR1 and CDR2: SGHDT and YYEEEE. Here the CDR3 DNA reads TGTGCCAGCAGCTTGGGAGGGACAGGGAGGGAGACCCAGTACTTC. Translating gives CASSLGGTGRETQYF.

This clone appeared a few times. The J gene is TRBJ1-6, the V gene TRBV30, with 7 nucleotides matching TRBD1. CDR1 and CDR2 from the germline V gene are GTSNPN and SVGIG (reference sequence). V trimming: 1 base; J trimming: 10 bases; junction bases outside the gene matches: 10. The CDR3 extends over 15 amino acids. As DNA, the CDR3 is TGTGCCTGGAGTGCCGACAGGGTTGGAGGGTCACCCCTCCACTTT. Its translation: CAWSADRVGGSPLHF.

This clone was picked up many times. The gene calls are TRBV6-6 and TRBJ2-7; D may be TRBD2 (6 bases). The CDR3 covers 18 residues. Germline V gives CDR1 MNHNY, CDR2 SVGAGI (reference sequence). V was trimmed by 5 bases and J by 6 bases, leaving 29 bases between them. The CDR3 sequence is CASSPVREFGRPLREQYF. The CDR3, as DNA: TGTGCCAGCAGTCCTGTACGGGAGTTTGGCAGGCCCTTACGCGAGCAGTACTTC.

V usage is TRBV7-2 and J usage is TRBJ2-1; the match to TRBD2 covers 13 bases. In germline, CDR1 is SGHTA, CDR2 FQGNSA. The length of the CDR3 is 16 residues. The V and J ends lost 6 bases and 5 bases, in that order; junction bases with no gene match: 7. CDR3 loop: CASSREGTSGNNEQFF. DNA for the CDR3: TGTGCCAGCAGTAGGGAAGGGACTAGCGGGAACAATGAGCAGTTCTTC.

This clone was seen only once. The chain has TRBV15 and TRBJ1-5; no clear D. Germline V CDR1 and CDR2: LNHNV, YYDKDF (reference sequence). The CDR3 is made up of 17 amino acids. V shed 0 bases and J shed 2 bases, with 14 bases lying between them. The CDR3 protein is CATSRDSPVARNQPQHF. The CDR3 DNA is TGTGCCACCAGCAGAGATTCCCCGGTCGCCCGCAATCAGCCCCAGCATTTT.

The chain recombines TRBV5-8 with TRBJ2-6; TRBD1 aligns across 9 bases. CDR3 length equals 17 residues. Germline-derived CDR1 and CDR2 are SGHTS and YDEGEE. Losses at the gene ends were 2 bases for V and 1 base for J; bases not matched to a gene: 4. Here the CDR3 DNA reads TGTGCCAGCAGCTTCTGGACAGGGGATTCTGGGGCCAACGTCCTGACTTTC. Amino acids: CASSFWTGDSGANVLTF.

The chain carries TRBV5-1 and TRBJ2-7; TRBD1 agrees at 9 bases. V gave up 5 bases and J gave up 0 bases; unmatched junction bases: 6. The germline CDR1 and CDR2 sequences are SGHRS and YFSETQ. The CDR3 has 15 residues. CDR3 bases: TGCGCCAGCAGTGATGGGGGACAGGGCTCCTACGAGCAGTACTTC. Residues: CASSDGGQGSYEQYF.

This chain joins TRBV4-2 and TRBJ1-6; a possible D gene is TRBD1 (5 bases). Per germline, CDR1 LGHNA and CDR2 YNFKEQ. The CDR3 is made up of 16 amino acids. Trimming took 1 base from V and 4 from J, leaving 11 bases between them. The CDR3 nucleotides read TGTGCCAGCAGCCAAGGACCGACAGATTATAATTCACCCCTCCACTTT. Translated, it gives CASSQGPTDYNSPLHF.